The 8 T cell receptor beta chains presented below share a single source sample, sequenced in a study of blood T cell repertoires in COVID-19. TCRdb's table, derived via immunoSEQ multiplex PCR, lists solely in-frame clones and lacks some. The sample lists about 370,000 clones, roughly 89% occurring once. Sample: PBMCs or T cells enriched from blood (not recorded which). Receptors were obtained from a woman in her 30s who had recovered from COVID-19.

The chain employs TRBV28 and TRBJ2-5; 10 bases align to TRBD2. The V gene end was trimmed by 5 bases and the J gene end by 6 bases; junction bases not matched to a gene: 15. The CDR3 contains 17 residues. Germline CDR1 and CDR2: MDHEN and SYDVKM. CDR3 sequence (DNA): TGTGCCAGCAGTCGAGAGACGGGGACTAGCGTTTCCAAGACCCAGTACTTC. Translation gives CASSRETGTSVSKTQYF.

This clone appeared a single time. The genes are TRBV4-3 and TRBJ1-2; TRBD1 aligns across 8 bases. Germline values: CDR1 LGHNA, CDR2 YSLEER. The CDR3 is 15 amino acids. V gave up 3 bases and J gave up 2 bases; unmatched junction bases: 5. CDR3 DNA: TGCGCCAGCAGCCAGGACGGACAGGGCAACTATGGCTACACCTTC. It encodes CASSQDGQGNYGYTF.

The V call is TRBV20-1, the J call TRBJ1-4; no firm D call. CDR1 and CDR2 (germline): DFQATT, SNEGSKA (reference sequence). With 3 bases removed from V and 6 bases from J, the gap between germline ends came to 5 bases. This CDR3 spans 11 amino acids. This chain's CDR3 is CSASVDEKLFF. The CDR3 DNA sequence: TGCAGTGCTAGTGTCGATGAAAAACTGTTTTTT.

V and J are TRBV6-5 and TRBJ1-1; D unclear. Trimming left V 2 bases short and J 0 bases short, with 7 bases between. The CDR3 length is 14 residues. The V gene's germline CDR1 is MNHEY and CDR2 SVGAGI. CDR3 in amino acids: CASSYTSVNTEAFF. CDR3 nucleotides: TGTGCCAGCAGTTACACCTCAGTGAACACTGAAGCTTTCTTT.

The chain couples TRBV7-9 to TRBJ2-2; a possible D gene is TRBD2 (5 bases). This CDR3 has 13 amino acids. CDR1 is SEHNR and CDR2 is FQNEAQ in the germline V gene (reference sequence). V was cut by 6 bases and J by 5 bases, with 10 bases left in between. The CDR3 region is CASRFGVTGELFF. CDR3 DNA sequence: TGTGCCAGCAGATTCGGGGTAACCGGGGAGCTGTTTTTT.

This chain connects TRBV19 to TRBJ1-2; D unclear. V was trimmed by 8 bases and J by 2 bases, leaving 15 bases between them. The CDR3 consists of 14 residues. In germline, CDR1 is LNHDA, CDR2 SQIVND (reference sequence). The CDR3 DNA reads as TGTGCCAGTTATTTTTCTACGGGAAACTATGGCTACACCTTC. Protein sequence: CASYFSTGNYGYTF.

The chain uses TRBV5-4 and TRBJ1-2, with D possibly matching TRBD1 (6 bases). Trimming took off 6 bases at V and 4 bases at J, with 16 bases between the two ends. CDR3 length: 14 amino acids. Germline V gene lookup returns CDR1 SGHNT and CDR2 YYREEE (reference sequence). The CDR3 bases are TGTGCCAGCAAATTTAAGGGAGGGGGCTATGGCTACACCTTC. Residues: CASKFKGGGYGYTF.

V gene TRBV27 combines with J gene TRBJ2-1, with TRBD1 identical over 9 bases. Trimming at V came to 7 bases and at J to 3 bases, leaving 4 bases not matched to a gene. CDR3 length: 14 amino acids. The germline V gene encodes CDR1 MNHEY and CDR2 SMNVEV (reference sequence). CDR3 residues: CASKGQGHYNEQFF. Here the CDR3 DNA reads TGTGCCAGCAAAGGACAGGGGCACTACAATGAGCAGTTCTTC.